This T cell receptor beta chain was identified in a study of response to subunit inactivated influenza vaccine. General study findings and limits: A suggestion made by the authors is that each seasonal influenza vaccination recruits few new T cells.

This clonotype appeared many times. Its antigen is as yet unknown. Using its own MiXCR run on the RT-PCR reads, TCRdb lists one record per CDR3 protein. The profile shows under 550,000 distinct CDR3 sequences, 7.2% of them singletons. Germline CDR1 reads DFQATT; CDR2 reads SNEGSKA (reference sequence). The CDR3 sequence is 12 residues long. Between the trimmed V and J ends, which lost 6 bases and 8 bases, there was a span of 16 bases. The rearrangement links TRBV20-1 to TRBJ2-5; D possibly corresponds to TRBD2 (5 bases). Sequenced material: PBMCs from blood, taken 23 to 25 months after vaccination. This receptor was identified in a man aged 45-69 years who received an inactivated influenza vaccine. The CDR3 DNA is TGCAGTGCCAAACAACTAGAAGTTACCCAGTACTTC. This gives the protein CSAKQLEVTQYF.